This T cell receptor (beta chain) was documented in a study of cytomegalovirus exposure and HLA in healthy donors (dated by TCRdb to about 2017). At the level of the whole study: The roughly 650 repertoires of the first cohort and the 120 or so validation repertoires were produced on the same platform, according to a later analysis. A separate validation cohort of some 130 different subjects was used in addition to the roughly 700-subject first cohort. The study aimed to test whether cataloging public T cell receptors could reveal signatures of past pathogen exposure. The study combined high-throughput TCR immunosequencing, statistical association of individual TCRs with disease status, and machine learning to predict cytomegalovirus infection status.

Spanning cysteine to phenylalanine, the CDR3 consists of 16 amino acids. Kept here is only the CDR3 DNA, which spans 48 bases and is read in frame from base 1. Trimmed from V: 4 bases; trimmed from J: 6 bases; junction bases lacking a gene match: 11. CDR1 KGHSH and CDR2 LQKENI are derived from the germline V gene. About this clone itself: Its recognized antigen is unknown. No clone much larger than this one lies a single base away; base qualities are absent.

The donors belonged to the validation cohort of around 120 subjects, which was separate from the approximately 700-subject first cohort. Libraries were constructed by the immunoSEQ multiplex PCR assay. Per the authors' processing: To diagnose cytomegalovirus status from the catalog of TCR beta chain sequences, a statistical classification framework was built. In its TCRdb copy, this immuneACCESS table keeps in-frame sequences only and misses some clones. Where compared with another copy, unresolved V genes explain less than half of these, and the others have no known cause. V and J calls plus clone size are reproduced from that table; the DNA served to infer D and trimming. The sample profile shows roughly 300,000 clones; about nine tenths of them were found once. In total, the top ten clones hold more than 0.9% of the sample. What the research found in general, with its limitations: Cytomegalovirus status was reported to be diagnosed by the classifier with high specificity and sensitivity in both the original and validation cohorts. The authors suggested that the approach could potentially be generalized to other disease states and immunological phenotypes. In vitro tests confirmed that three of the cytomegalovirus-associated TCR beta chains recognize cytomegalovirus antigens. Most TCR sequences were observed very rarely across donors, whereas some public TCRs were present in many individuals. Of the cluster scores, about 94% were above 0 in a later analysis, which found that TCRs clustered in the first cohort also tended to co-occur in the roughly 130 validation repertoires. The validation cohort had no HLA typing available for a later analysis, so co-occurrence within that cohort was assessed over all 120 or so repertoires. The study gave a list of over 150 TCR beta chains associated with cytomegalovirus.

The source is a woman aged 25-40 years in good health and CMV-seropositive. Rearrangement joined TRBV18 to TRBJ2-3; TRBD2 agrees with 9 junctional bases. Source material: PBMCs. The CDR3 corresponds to CASSQGELAGSDTQYF. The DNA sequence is TGTGCCAGCTCACAGGGTGAACTAGCGGGCTCCGATACGCAGTATTTT.